One and the same sample provided the 29 T cell receptor beta chains below, sequenced in a study of high-grade serous ovarian cancer treatment subgroups. Clones were sequenced by immunoSEQ multiplex PCR, and TCRdb holds only the in-frame ones, with some missing. The sample contains over 8,500 clones, roughly nine tenths of which appear only once. Tumor samples were taken before definitive surgery or chemotherapy. Sequenced material: tumor tissue. The source is a human donor with high-grade serous ovarian cancer.

The chain has TRBV9 and TRBJ2-5; 15 bases match TRBD2. The CDR3 has 18 residues. V lost 0 bases to trimming and J lost 2 bases; unmatched junction nucleotides: 5. Germline V gene sequence: CDR1 SGDLS, CDR2 YYNGEE. The CDR3 DNA is TGTGCCAGCAGCGTAGGAGGACTAGCGGGAGGGCCTCAAGAGACCCAGTACTTC. Protein product: CASSVGGLAGGPQETQYF.

The CDR3 DNA is TGTGCCATCAGTGACAGACAGTATGTAACAGATACGCAGTATTTT. Protein sequence: CAISDRQYVTDTQYF. The rearrangement links TRBV10-3 to TRBJ2-3; D is perhaps TRBD1 (5 bases). Deletions cut 3 bases from V and 3 bases from J, with 13 bases between. CDR1 is ENHRY, CDR2 SYGVKD, per germline. The CDR3 loop spans 15 amino acids.

The chain is built from TRBV6-5 and TRBJ2-7, with D perhaps matching TRBD2 (5 bases). V lost 8 bases, J lost 5 bases, and 22 bases lay in between. Germline assignment: CDR1 MNHEY and CDR2 SVGAGI. The length of the CDR3 is 15 residues. The CDR3 protein is CASLPGSMKVDEQYF. In nucleotides, the CDR3 is TGTGCCAGCCTCCCGGGGAGCATGAAAGTCGACGAGCAGTACTTC.

The chain combines TRBV9 with TRBJ1-1; D ambiguous. V lost 0 bases, J lost 11 bases, and 14 bases lay in between. This CDR3 region has 13 residues. The germline V gene has CDR1 SGDLS and CDR2 YYNGEE. For the CDR3, the DNA is TGTGCCAGCAGCGTAGGTGCGACATCTCTCGCTTTCTTT. Translation: CASSVGATSLAFF.

This chain links TRBV7-2 with TRBJ2-4; unclear D gene. This CDR3 has 9 residues. The V end was cut by 1 base, the J end by 16 bases, with 5 bases between. CDR1 is SGHTA and CDR2 is FQGNSA in the germline V gene. The CDR3 loop is CASSLGAYF. CDR3 bases: TGTGCCAGCAGCTTAGGGGCCTACTTC.

CDR3 in DNA: TGTGCCAGCAGTCCATCCCTCGGTGGCGCTGGCTACACCTTC. Translation gives CASSPSLGGAGYTF. V gene TRBV28 combines with J gene TRBJ1-2; no clear D. The V gene's germline CDR1 is MDHEN and CDR2 SYDVKM. V was shortened by 5 bases and J by 7 bases, with 17 bases between the two germline ends. CDR3 length: 14 amino acids.

The chain combines TRBV7-9 with TRBJ1-4; D is perhaps TRBD1 (5 bases). The CDR3 consists of 18 residues. Trimming removed 1 base from V and 0 bases from J, with 15 bases in between. CDR1 is SEHNR, CDR2 FQNEAQ, per germline (reference sequence). The CDR3 sequence: CASSLGGTETPTNEKLFF. The CDR3 DNA reads TGTGCCAGCAGCTTAGGAGGGACTGAAACCCCAACTAATGAAAAACTGTTTTTT.

V gene TRBV11-2 combines with J gene TRBJ2-3; 8 bases agree with TRBD1. Germline values: CDR1 SGHAT, CDR2 FQNNGV. The CDR3 runs 14 residues. V lost 4 bases and J lost 6; bases outside the gene matches: 6. CDR3 coding DNA: TGTGCCAGCAGCTCCCGGGACAGGTGGGATACGCAGTATTTT. This sequence encodes CASSSRDRWDTQYF.

The rearrangement links TRBV11-3 to TRBJ2-1; 13 nucleotides match TRBD2. In germline, CDR1 is SGHNT, CDR2 YENEEA. The V segment lost 5 bases and the J segment 3 bases; nucleotides outside the gene matches: 1. CDR3 length: 15 amino acids. Written as DNA, the CDR3 is TGTGCCAGCAGCCGGACTAGCGGGGGCTACAATGAGCAGTTCTTC. Its translation: CASSRTSGGYNEQFF.

This clone was counted once. The rearrangement links TRBV6-1 to TRBJ1-2, with D unclear. Trimming shortened V by 2 bases and J by 8 bases, and 12 bases separated the two germline ends. The CDR3 is 13 residues long. Germline lookup yields CDR1 MNHNS and CDR2 SASEGT. As DNA, the CDR3 is TGTGCCAGCAGTGAAAGAGGTTTGAGAGGCTACACCTTC. Residues: CASSERGLRGYTF.

V is TRBV27 and J is TRBJ2-7; the match to TRBD1 covers 7 bases. Losses at the gene ends were 4 bases for V and 6 bases for J; bases not matched to a gene: 12. This CDR3 comprises 15 residues. The germline V gene has CDR1 MNHEY and CDR2 SMNVEV (reference sequence). CDR3 sequence (DNA): TGTGCCAGCAGTTCAGGTAAGGGGGCGCGGGTCGAGCAGTACTTC. Residues: CASSSGKGARVEQYF.

In its sample, this clone was seen once. This chain links TRBV28 with TRBJ1-4; D is ambiguous. V was pared by 2 bases and J by 0 bases, with 7 bases between. Germline V gene data show CDR1 as MDHEN and CDR2 as SYDVKM. The CDR3 covers 15 residues. CDR3 DNA sequence: TGTGCCAGCAGTTTAACGGTTTCAACTAATGAAAAACTGTTTTTT. Protein product: CASSLTVSTNEKLFF.

The chain is built from TRBV19 and TRBJ2-1; the match to TRBD2 covers 12 bases. Trimming took 6 bases from V and 9 from J; bases not matched to a gene: 3. The CDR3 runs to 13 residues. CDR1 and CDR2 (germline): LNHDA, SQIVND (reference sequence). The CDR3 is CASSPSGGGEQFF. Written as DNA, the CDR3 is TGTGCCAGTAGCCCTAGCGGGGGGGGTGAGCAGTTCTTC.

The chain joins TRBV9 to TRBJ1-4; 7 bases line up with TRBD1. The J segment lost 4 bases and the V segment lost 0 bases, leaving 6 bases of the junction unmatched. Germline CDR1 and CDR2: SGDLS and YYNGEE. The CDR3 length is 16 residues. The CDR3 coding sequence is TGTGCCAGCAGCGTAGAAGGGGGCGCGAATAATGAAAAACTGTTTTTT. This sequence encodes CASSVEGGANNEKLFF.

J is TRBJ1-1 and V is TRBV4-3, with 7 bases matching TRBD1. This CDR3 has 15 residues. The V and J ends lost 0 bases and 4 bases, in that order; junction bases with no gene match: 5. The germline V gene encodes CDR1 LGHNA and CDR2 YSLEER. CDR3 in amino acids: CASSQDHRGGTEAFF. The CDR3 DNA sequence: TGCGCCAGCAGCCAAGACCACAGGGGTGGCACTGAAGCTTTCTTT.

The V call is TRBV11-2, the J call TRBJ1-6; D is possibly TRBD1 (6 bases). Germline lookup yields CDR1 SGHAT and CDR2 FQNNGV. Trimming removed 7 bases from V and 13 bases from J, with 17 bases in between. This CDR3 is 13 amino acids long. For the CDR3, the DNA is TGTGCCAGCATCCCGGGGGCCGAGTTGCCCCTCCACTTT. Translated: CASIPGAELPLHF.

Concerning this clone: The junction departs from germline at one end; a sequencing error may be responsible. The chain uses TRBV29-1 and TRBJ2-3; 7 positions agree with TRBD2. The CDR3 loop spans 14 amino acids. Germline CDR1 is SQVTM and CDR2 is ANQGSEA. The CDR3 DNA reads TGCAGCGTAGAAGGAGCGGGAAGTGGAGATACGCAGTATTTT. Translation gives CSVEGAGSGDTQYF.

The V and J genes are TRBV27 and TRBJ2-2, with TRBD1 matching 12 bases. Germline loops: CDR1 MNHEY, CDR2 SMNVEV (reference sequence). J gave up 4 bases and V 7 bases, and 13 bases lay outside the gene matches. The CDR3 has 18 amino acids. The CDR3, as DNA: TGTGCCAGCAAACTACAAATCCGGGACAGGGGGCTCACCGGGGAGCTGTTTTTT. It encodes CASKLQIRDRGLTGELFF.

The rearrangement uses TRBV6-5 and TRBJ2-7; no firm D call. The CDR3 extends over 14 amino acids. Germline V CDR1 and CDR2: MNHEY, SVGAGI. V gave up 0 bases and J gave up 0 bases, with 6 bases separating them. Here the CDR3 DNA reads TGTGCCAGCAGTTACTCGTTCTCCTCCTACGAGCAGTACTTC. Protein product: CASSYSFSSYEQYF.

The V gene is TRBV28, the J gene TRBJ2-5; D is possibly TRBD2 (5 bases). V was trimmed by 7 bases and J by 5 bases, leaving 14 bases between them. This CDR3 is 13 amino acids long. Germline values: CDR1 MDHEN, CDR2 SYDVKM. CDR3 protein: CASKGGGLETQYF. The DNA of the CDR3 is TGTGCCAGCAAAGGCGGAGGACTGGAGACCCAGTACTTC.

V is TRBV11-3 and J is TRBJ2-3, with D unclear. Germline CDR1 and CDR2: SGHNT and YENEEA. CDR3 size: 13 residues. V lost 5 bases to trimming and J lost 2 bases, with 8 bases between them. CDR3 DNA: TGTGCCAGCAGCCGCCCCTCCACAGATACGCAGTATTTT. Its protein is CASSRPSTDTQYF.

The rearrangement joins TRBV19 to TRBJ1-2, with 9 bases matching TRBD1. The CDR3 is 14 amino acids. J was trimmed by 5 bases and V by 4 bases; bases with no gene match: 5. CDR1 LNHDA and CDR2 SQIVND come from the germline V gene (reference sequence). The CDR3 loop reads CASSTGTGIYGYTF. The CDR3, as DNA: TGTGCCAGTAGTACTGGGACAGGGATTTATGGCTACACCTTC.

J is TRBJ1-4 and V is TRBV7-9, with D unclear. CDR1 SEHNR and CDR2 FQNEAQ come from the germline V gene (reference sequence). This CDR3 has 15 amino acids. Between the trimmed V and J ends, which lost 4 bases and 2 bases, there was a span of 11 bases. The CDR3, as DNA: TGTGCCAGCAGCTCCGGGTCGGTCACTAATGAAAAACTGTTTTTT. This codes for CASSSGSVTNEKLFF.

This chain uses TRBV7-9 with TRBJ2-3; D uncertain. CDR1 is SEHNR and CDR2 is FQNEAQ in the germline V gene (reference sequence). The CDR3 spans 15 residues. V gave up 4 bases and J gave up 0 bases, with 11 bases separating them. CDR3 sequence (DNA): TGTGCCAGCAGCTCAGGATTCCTTAGCACAGATACGCAGTATTTT. It codes for CASSSGFLSTDTQYF.

The chain joins TRBV28 to TRBJ2-7; D is perhaps TRBD2 (6 bases). Trimming took off 8 bases at V and 2 bases at J, with 13 bases between the two ends. CDR1 is MDHEN, CDR2 SYDVKM, per germline. This CDR3 has 13 amino acids. CDR3 sequence: CASLPGGTYEQYF. As DNA, the CDR3 is TGTGCCAGCCTACCTGGCGGGACCTACGAGCAGTACTTC.

The chain has TRBV29-1 and TRBJ2-1; 8 nucleotides agree with TRBD1. After removal of 7 bases from V and 1 base from J, the junction contained 6 bases not matched to a gene. Germline CDR1 and CDR2: SQVTM and ANQGSEA. The CDR3 loop spans 14 amino acids. CDR3 bases: TGCAGCGGTGGGACAGGCGGGTCCTACAATGAGCAGTTCTTC. Its protein product is CSGGTGGSYNEQFF.

The chain uses TRBV6-5 and TRBJ2-2, with TRBD1 matching 8 bases. The CDR3 covers 16 residues. Per germline, CDR1 MNHEY and CDR2 SVGAGI. The J segment lost 0 bases and the V segment lost 4 bases, leaving 4 bases of the junction unmatched. The CDR3 DNA sequence: TGTGCCAGCAGTTCCGACAGGGGAGCGAACACCGGGGAGCTGTTTTTT. Amino acid sequence: CASSSDRGANTGELFF.

The rearrangement links TRBV11-3 to TRBJ2-5; D ambiguous. The germline CDR1 and CDR2 sequences are SGHNT and YENEEA. The CDR3 has 12 residues. The V gene lost 6 bases and the J gene lost 14 bases, with 19 bases spanning the gap. CDR3 amino acids: CASSIGRHPLYF. DNA for the CDR3: TGTGCCAGCAGTATAGGCAGGCATCCCCTCTACTTC.

This chain uses TRBV5-1 with TRBJ2-1; TRBD2 agrees at 9 bases. The CDR3 is 16 amino acids. The V and J ends lost 4 bases and 5 bases, in that order; junction bases with no gene match: 10. The germline gives CDR1 SGHRS, CDR2 YFSETQ. The CDR3: CASSSGRGGAHNEQFF. The CDR3 coding sequence is TGCGCCAGCAGCAGCGGGCGGGGGGGGGCCCACAATGAGCAGTTCTTC. Variable domain in full (rest from reference TRBV5-1 and TRBJ2-1): KAGVTQTPRYLIKTRGQQVTLSCSPISGHRSVSWYQQTPGQGLQFLFEYFSETQRNKGNFPGRFSGRQFSNSRSEMNVSTLELGDSALYLCASSSGRGGAHNEQFFGPGTRLTVL.